The TCR beta chain described here comes from a study of a mutant IDH1 vaccine in newly diagnosed glioma (dated by TCRdb to 2020 to 2022). Regarding the complete study: Patients received eight vaccinations in weeks 1, 3, 5, 7, 11, 15, 19 and 23, corresponding to visits V03 through V10. In the chemotherapy-containing groups, vaccination started alongside temozolomide cycles, whereas in patients who had radiotherapy alone it started 4-6 weeks after radiotherapy. Of the approximately 35 treated patients, about 62% were male and approximately 40% were female, and a mean age of around 40 years was recorded. Prior to enrollment, standard therapy consisting of radiotherapy alone, temozolomide alone, or radiochemotherapy with temozolomide had been administered to patients, with the combination being received by most patients. Peripheral blood was drawn at six visits: V03 (baseline), V05, V07, V10, V12 and V13. For exploratory analyses, approximately 23 treated patients had longitudinal TCRB deep sequencing done wherever samples were available.

The time point label here, explained by the study, means: week 23, last vaccination. Each vaccine dose, consisting of 300 ug of a 20-mer mutant IDH1 peptide in Montanide, was administered subcutaneously with topical imiquimod. Donors had newly diagnosed WHO grade 3 or 4 IDH1-mutant astrocytomas with loss of nuclear ATRX. The samples were drawn from NOA16, a multicentre, single-arm, open-label phase I trial in Germany that tested a mutant IDH1 peptide vaccine in humans for the first time. Genomic DNA for TCRB sequencing was extracted from EDTA blood using the DNeasy Blood and Tissue Kit. This clone was observed a few times. The clone's antigen remains unknown. No per-base quality is available; no much larger clone lies one base away. From the cysteine through the phenylalanine, the CDR3 covers 13 amino acids. CDR3 DNA is the only sequence kept; it has 39 bases, read in frame from the first base. The germline V gene supplies CDR1 MNHEY and CDR2 SVGAGI. The germline ends are 3 bases apart after V is trimmed by 2 bases and J by 1 base.

Overall study outcomes, separate from this receptor: Vaccine-induced immune responses across multiple MHC alleles were detected in approximately 94% of patients. According to the authors, sample limitations meant that analyses of patient blood samples could not be reproduced. No apparent relationship was observed between pseudoprogression and alterations in the top peripheral T cell clonotypes detected by TCRB sequencing. PBMC samples for TCRB deep sequencing were selected based on availability.

To prepare the library, the immunoSEQ multiplex PCR assay was applied. Rearranged TCR beta chain sequences were amplified with the hsTCRB Kit following the manufacturer's protocol. Sequencing of TCRB libraries was carried out on an Illumina MiSeq. The published analysis was carried out like this. The proprietary platform of the kit vendor was used for demultiplexing, trimming and gene mapping. The source is immuneACCESS, and TCRdb retained only in-frame sequences with V and J called. Part of the clones is not carried over; for the studies checked, unresolved V genes explain less than half of this, and the remainder is unexplained. The V and J calls and the clone size are those of that table, but D and trimming were determined from the DNA. The sample profile shows 75,000 to 80,000 clones; 75% to 90% of them were found once. The top ten constitute 0.7% to 0.95% of the sample.

The clonotype originates from a woman in her forties or fifties with glioma. The specimen comprised PBMCs, sampled from a glioma patient whose treatment included an IDH1 peptide vaccine. The chain is encoded by TRBV6-5 joined to TRBJ1-5, with the D gene uncertain. The DNA sequence is TGTGCCAGCAGTTACCTGAGCAATCAGCCCCAGCATTTT. It encodes CASSYLSNQPQHF.